These T cell receptor beta chains were read from a single sample in a study of OX40 agonist ivuxolimab in advanced cancers. Using immunoSEQ multiplex PCR, the repertoire was profiled, and TCRdb retains in-frame clones only, with some absent. The sample shows some 60,000 clones, roughly 86% of them seen only once. Material: CD4+ or CD8+ T cells sorted from blood, obtained in a trial of the OX40 agonist ivuxolimab. The source is an adult with an advanced solid tumor such as melanoma, head and neck, liver or kidney cancer. CDR3s include the opening cysteine and the closing phenylalanine or tryptophan. The order of the fields is J gene, V gene, D gene, clone size, CDR3 protein, CDR3 DNA. The D gene is left open where the match is weak. The size entry is marked missing in some rows and otherwise reads once, few, many or a size class.

TRBJ2-5,TRBV5-6,NA,few,CASSLRNGETQYF,TGTGCCAGCAGCCTGAGGAACGGGGAGACCCAGTACTTC
TRBJ1-6,TRBV5-4,NA,NA,CASSSSGNTSPLHF,TGTGCCAGCAGCTCCTCAGGGAATACTTCACCCCTCCACTTT
TRBJ1-1,TRBV15,NA,NA,CATSRGGETEAFF,TGTGCCACCAGCAGAGGGGGTGAGACTGAAGCTTTCTTT
TRBJ1-2,TRBV6-1,NA,NA,CASSEPSGNYGYTF,TGTGCCAGCAGTGAACCCTCAGGGAACTATGGCTACACCTTC
TRBJ1-5,TRBV28,NA,NA,CASRAGAWFPQPQHF,TGTGCCAGCAGGGCGGGGGCTTGGTTCCCTCAGCCCCAGCATTTT
TRBJ1-2,TRBV14,NA,NA,CASSQLAREVYGYTF,TGTGCCAGCAGCCAATTAGCCCGGGAAGTCTATGGCTACACCTTC
TRBJ2-3,TRBV4-2,NA,NA,CASSQAEGSTDTQYF,TGTGCCAGCAGCCAAGCGGAGGGGAGCACAGATACGCAGTATTTT
TRBJ1-6,TRBV19,TRBD1,NA,CASSIPAGTANSPLHF,TGTGCCAGTAGTATACCAGCAGGGACAGCTAATTCACCCCTCCACTTT
TRBJ1-3,TRBV6-5,NA,NA,CASSSKRVPGNTIYF,TGTGCCAGCAGTTCCAAAAGAGTTCCTGGAAACACCATATATTTT
TRBJ2-2,TRBV7-6,TRBD1,NA,CASSRSPGQDTGELFF,TGTGCCAGCAGCCGCTCCCCGGGACAGGACACCGGGGAGCTGTTTTTT
TRBJ1-5,TRBV7-2,TRBD1,NA,CASSLGQGEPQHF,TGTGCCAGCAGCTTAGGACAGGGTGAGCCCCAGCATTTT
TRBJ2-7,TRBV5-1,NA,NA,CASSSGTGDYEQYF,TGCGCCAGCAGCTCCGGGACGGGGGACTACGAGCAGTACTTC
TRBJ1-1,TRBV29-1,NA,NA,CSVFTDTEAFF,TGCAGCGTTTTCACGGACACTGAAGCTTTCTTT
TRBJ2-2,TRBV25-1,NA,NA,CASSPRGGIVGELFF,TGTGCCAGCAGTCCCCGTGGGGGTATCGTCGGGGAGCTGTTTTTT
TRBJ2-5,TRBV19,NA,NA,CASSIGRDQETQYF,TGTGCCAGTAGTATCGGCAGGGATCAAGAGACCCAGTACTTC
TRBJ2-3,TRBV5-1,NA,NA,CASSFERSSSTDTQYF,TGCGCCAGCAGCTTTGAGCGTTCCTCTAGCACAGATACGCAGTATTTT
TRBJ1-4,TRBV5-1,NA,NA,CASSASGVAREKLFF,TGCGCCAGCAGCGCCTCAGGGGTCGCTCGGGAAAAACTGTTTTTT
TRBJ2-7,TRBV6-5,TRBD1,NA,CASSGIQGASYEQYF,TGTGCCAGCAGTGGGATCCAGGGGGCGTCCTACGAGCAGTACTTC
TRBJ1-3,TRBV28,NA,NA,CASRSGHSGNTIYF,TGTGCCAGCAGGTCAGGGCACTCTGGAAACACCATATATTTT
TRBJ2-3,TRBV5-5,NA,NA,CASSSPGTPTDTQYF,TGTGCCAGCAGCTCTCCCGGGACCCCCACAGATACGCAGTATTTT
TRBJ1-1,TRBV6-5,NA,NA,CASIGSNTEAFF,TGTGCCAGCATAGGAAGTAACACTGAAGCTTTCTTT
TRBJ2-1,TRBV4-2,NA,NA,CASSLAASSYNEQFF,TGTGCCAGCAGCTTGGCCGCCAGCTCCTACAATGAGCAGTTCTTC
TRBJ1-1,TRBV10-3,NA,once,CAINLGPNTEAFF,TGTGCCATCAATTTAGGGCCGAACACTGAAGCTTTCTTT
TRBJ1-2,TRBV5-1,NA,NA,CASSPDGQKYYGYTF,TGCGCCAGCAGCCCGGACGGACAGAAGTATTATGGCTACACCTTC
TRBJ1-2,TRBV2,NA,NA,CASSDRDYGYTF,TGTGCCAGCAGTGATCGGGACTATGGCTACACCTTC
TRBJ2-5,TRBV2,NA,NA,CASTPSIGAETQYF,TGTGCCAGCACACCTAGTATCGGAGCAGAGACCCAGTACTTC
TRBJ2-1,TRBV2,NA,NA,CASKLGIGEQFF,TGTGCCAGCAAGTTGGGTATAGGTGAGCAGTTCTTC
TRBJ1-5,TRBV19,NA,NA,CASSWDRLADQPQHF,TGTGCCAGTAGTTGGGACCGTCTAGCGGATCAGCCCCAGCATTTT
TRBJ2-5,TRBV29-1,TRBD1,NA,CSTAGTEGTQYF,TGCAGCACCGCCGGGACAGAGGGGACCCAGTACTTC
TRBJ2-7,TRBV15,NA,NA,CATSKDLLTGRTRNEQYF,TGTGCCACCAGCAAAGACCTCTTGACGGGGCGGACGAGGAACGAGCAGTACTTC
TRBJ1-2,TRBV14,NA,few,CASSASSYGYTF,TGTGCCAGCAGCGCCTCCTCCTATGGCTACACCTTC
TRBJ2-2,TRBV9,TRBD2,NA,CASSVGLAGTGELFF,TGTGCCAGCAGCGTAGGCCTAGCGGGAACCGGGGAGCTGTTTTTT
TRBJ2-2,TRBV6-1,TRBD1,NA,CASSPDRAAGELFF,TGTGCCAGCAGCCCGGACAGGGCGGCCGGGGAGCTGTTTTTT
TRBJ2-5,TRBV29-1,NA,NA,CSVIRSAGPSETQYF,TGCAGCGTAATCCGAAGCGCGGGGCCCTCAGAGACCCAGTACTTC
TRBJ2-7,TRBV7-2,NA,NA,CASSRVIYEQYF,TGTGCCAGCAGCAGGGTTATCTACGAGCAGTACTTC
TRBJ2-7,TRBV18,NA,once,CASSPLFSYEQYF,TGTGCCAGCTCACCGTTATTCTCCTACGAGCAGTACTTC
TRBJ1-1,TRBV11-2,NA,NA,CASSVNRERGTEAFF,TGTGCCAGCAGTGTGAACAGGGAAAGGGGCACTGAAGCTTTCTTT
TRBJ2-3,TRBV29-1,TRBD2,NA,CSVVKLAGEDTQYF,TGCAGCGTTGTTAAGCTAGCGGGGGAAGATACGCAGTATTTT
TRBJ2-7,TRBV12-1,NA,few,CASSLRRAGDYEQYF,TGTGCCAGCAGCTTACGAAGGGCAGGAGACTACGAGCAGTACTTC
TRBJ2-3,TRBV10-2,NA,NA,CASSEDGGGWGTQYF,TGCGCCAGCAGTGAAGACGGGGGTGGATGGGGTACGCAGTATTTT
TRBJ2-7,TRBV6-1,NA,once,CASSLDSYYEQYF,TGTGCCAGCAGTCTCGACAGTTACTACGAGCAGTACTTC
TRBJ2-1,TRBV4-2,NA,few,CASSQTDATTWPNNEQFF,TGTGCCAGCAGCCAGACGGACGCAACTACTTGGCCCAACAATGAGCAGTTCTTC
TRBJ2-6,TRBV5-1,NA,once,CASKLRQDSGANVLTF,TGCGCCAGCAAACTGAGGCAGGACTCTGGGGCCAACGTCCTGACTTTC
TRBJ2-5,TRBV7-8,NA,once,CASSLGQRETQYF,TGTGCCAGCAGCTTAGGGCAGAGAGAGACCCAGTACTTC
TRBJ2-1,TRBV11-3,TRBD1,NA,CASSFGQGVGDEQFF,TGTGCCAGCAGCTTCGGGCAGGGGGTTGGGGATGAGCAGTTCTTC
TRBJ1-2,TRBV28,NA,NA,CASSLMPLRGGVDTF,TGTGCCAGCAGTTTAATGCCCCTTCGGGGGGGGGTGGACACCTTC
TRBJ1-1,TRBV6-5,NA,NA,CASSPVGRNTEAFF,TGTGCCAGCAGCCCGGTCGGGCGGAACACTGAAGCTTTCTTT